A selection of T cell receptor beta chains follows, all from one sample in a study of siplizumab effects on memory and regulatory T cells. TCRdb's copy holds only in-frame clones and misses some; the assay was immunoSEQ multiplex PCR. The profile covers approximately 46,000 clones, with over 85% appearing a single time and approximately 17% taken by the ten largest. The sample was CD8+ T cells sorted from blood. These receptor sequences come from a human donor in good health. The CDR3 runs from the conserved cysteine through the conserved F or W. The D gene is left open where the match is weak. Size is omitted from some rows. Given values are once, few, many or a class for expanded clones.

TRBJ2-1 | TRBV14 | - | - | CASSQIGIGVNEQFF
TRBJ1-2 | TRBV28 | - | - | CASVSVERSYGYTF
TRBJ2-7 | TRBV6-6 | TRBD2 | - | CASRFLAGGYEQYF
TRBJ2-7 | TRBV29-1 | - | - | CSVEDITGYEQYF
TRBJ2-7 | TRBV7-9 | - | - | CASSLGPSSYEQYF
TRBJ2-1 | TRBV7-8 | TRBD2 | - | CASSYPGGYAYNEQFF
TRBJ1-2 | TRBV19 | - | medium-sized | CASSPGQGYTF
TRBJ2-5 | TRBV6-1 | TRBD1 | - | CASSEGTGRWETQYF
TRBJ2-6 | TRBV19 | - | - | CASSIGPSGANVLTF
TRBJ1-1 | TRBV28 | TRBD1 | - | CASYWDRGKTEAFF
TRBJ2-7 | TRBV11-2 | TRBD1 | - | CASSLARTGYEQYF
TRBJ1-2 | TRBV6-1 | - | - | CASSEASDGPYGYTF
TRBJ2-5 | TRBV5-8 | - | - | CASSFTPTVYF
TRBJ2-1 | TRBV5-1 | TRBD2 | - | CASSLGASGSPYNEQFF